These 7 T cell receptor beta chains were sequenced from one sample in a study of identical twins (dated by TCRdb to between 2015 and 2016). The method behind the library was 5' RACE. Sequencing instrument: Illumina HiSeq 2000. Clones were called with MiXCR by TCRdb after fastp trimmed the public reads at Q25, and only in-frame beta chains were retained. Rows with one shared CDR3 protein collapse into an entry with the most common genes and DNA. This sample lists 450,000 to 650,000 distinct CDR3 sequences; 9.6% were detected once. The ten biggest clones cover around 3.1% of the sample. This sample also belongs to another study, concerning yellow fever vaccine responses in identical twins.

Sequences were obtained from PBMCs. These receptors were taken from a young woman in good health.

V and J are TRBV7-9 and TRBJ1-5; possibly TRBD1 for D (5 bases). This CDR3 is built from 17 residues. Germline V gives CDR1 SEHNR, CDR2 FQNEAQ (reference sequence). Trimming took off 5 bases at V and 6 bases at J, with 23 bases between the two ends. CDR3 coding DNA: TGTGCCAGCAGCCCCTCGGTGGGGGGGGTGGCCACTCAGCCCCAGCATTTT. Amino acid sequence: CASSPSVGGVATQPQHF.

V is TRBV28 and J is TRBJ2-1; no firm D call. Germline CDR1 is MDHEN and CDR2 is SYDVKM. V lost 6 bases, J lost 8 bases, and 14 bases lay in between. This CDR3 is 13 amino acids long. As DNA, the CDR3 is TGTGCCAGCAGACCCAACCCATTGGATGAGCAGTTCTTC. It encodes CASRPNPLDEQFF.

This clonotype came up a few times. The genes are TRBV5-1 and TRBJ2-5, with D possibly being TRBD1 (5 bases). Germline V gene lookup returns CDR1 SGHRS and CDR2 YFSETQ. The CDR3 sequence is 14 residues long. Deletions cut 4 bases from V and 4 bases from J, with 14 bases between. The CDR3 DNA follows: TGCGCCAGCAGCCCCGTGGGGCCTCGAGAGACCCAGTACTTC. This sequence encodes CASSPVGPRETQYF.

This clonotype was seen once. This chain connects TRBV15 to TRBJ2-5; TRBD1 agrees at 10 bases. Losses at the gene ends were 4 bases for V and 5 bases for J; bases not matched to a gene: 7. This CDR3 contains 15 residues. The V gene's germline CDR1 is LNHNV and CDR2 YYDKDF (reference sequence). This CDR3 is CATSTRQGAGETQYF. The CDR3 DNA reads TGTGCCACCAGCACAAGACAGGGGGCCGGTGAGACCCAGTACTTC.

CDR3 DNA: TGTGCCAGCAGCTATCCACAGGGGGCTTACGAGCAGTACTTC. Its translation: CASSYPQGAYEQYF. The rearrangement uses TRBV7-9 and TRBJ2-7; TRBD1 aligns across 9 bases. The germline gives CDR1 SEHNR, CDR2 FQNEAQ (reference sequence). This CDR3 is 14 amino acids long. After removal of 4 bases from V and 4 bases from J, the junction contained 5 bases not matched to a gene.

The CDR3 coding sequence is TGTGCCAGCAGATTCATCACAGGGACAGATACGCAGTATTTT. Encoded protein: CASRFITGTDTQYF. This chain connects TRBV2 to TRBJ2-3, with D perhaps TRBD1 (6 bases). Deletions cut 6 bases from V and 3 bases from J, with 13 bases between. Looked up from germline, CDR1 is SNHLY and CDR2 is FYNNEI. This CDR3 region has 14 residues.

The chain carries TRBV11-1 and TRBJ2-1; D perhaps matches TRBD1 (5 bases). Germline V lookup: CDR1 SGHAT, CDR2 FQDESV (reference sequence). The V end lost 5 bases, the J end lost 0 bases, and 26 bases lay between the germline ends. The CDR3 is made up of 20 amino acids. CDR3 nucleotide sequence: TGTGCCAGCAGCGAAAAAAGGGGCAGGGCATCCCTTCCCTCCTACAATGAGCAGTTCTTC. Protein product: CASSEKRGRASLPSYNEQFF.